Listed here are 3 T cell receptor beta chains from one sample, sequenced in a study of blood T cell repertoires in COVID-19. Sequencing was performed with immunoSEQ multiplex PCR; in TCRdb, only in-frame clones are kept and a portion is missing. The profile shows under 300,000 clones, roughly 86% of them singletons. Sequencing was done on a sample of PBMCs or T cells enriched from blood (not recorded which). The receptors derive from a woman in her forties or fifties who had recovered from COVID-19.

The J gene is TRBJ2-1, the V gene TRBV9, with a weak D call TRBD2 (7 bases). Looked up from germline, CDR1 is SGDLS and CDR2 is YYNGEE. The CDR3 length is 18 residues. V was trimmed by 3 bases and J by 1 base, leaving 20 bases between them. The CDR3 here is CASSGVGGRGGSYNEQFF. CDR3 in DNA: TGTGCCAGCAGCGGGGTTGGCGGGAGAGGGGGGTCCTACAATGAGCAGTTCTTC.

J is TRBJ1-6 and V is TRBV7-2; 7 nucleotides match TRBD1. J was trimmed by 9 bases and V by 5 bases; bases with no gene match: 7. The germline V gene has CDR1 SGHTA and CDR2 FQGNSA. CDR3 length equals 14 residues. CDR3 DNA: TGTGCCAGCAGCCCGGCAGGGGGAACTTCACCCCTCCACTTT. Translating it yields CASSPAGGTSPLHF. The full variable domain, completed using reference TRBV7-2 and TRBJ1-6, is GAGVSQSPSNKVTEKGKDVELRCDPISGHTALYWYRQSLGQGLEFLIYFQGNSAPDKSGLPSDRFSAERTGGSVSTLTIQRTQQEDSAVYLCASSPAGGTSPLHFGNGTRLTVT.

The chain carries TRBV27 and TRBJ1-2; 10 nucleotides match TRBD1. The germline CDR1 and CDR2 sequences are MNHEY and SMNVEV (reference sequence). The junction had 6 bases not matched to a gene; V was cut back by 6 bases and J by 8 bases. The CDR3 runs 13 residues. CDR3 sequence (DNA): TGTGCCAGCAGCCGAGACAGGGGGCGAGGCTACACCTTC. This encodes CASSRDRGRGYTF.